This paragraph covers one T cell receptor beta chain sequence. The antigen is not known. Using immunoSEQ multiplex PCR, the repertoire was profiled, and TCRdb retains in-frame clones only, with some absent. This table has about 2.4 million clones, approximately 90% appearing once. The data were taken from a study of shared clonotypes between healthy human individuals. Looking at the study overall: CD4 naive cells filled three plates per donor, CD4 memory three, CD8 naive two and CD8 memory one. The study, taken as a whole, reports: With a few donors compared, approximately 5% of naive CD4 clonotypes were shared.

Germline V lookup: CDR1 MDHEN, CDR2 SYDVKM. This CDR3 is built from 14 residues. With 5 bases removed from V and 8 bases from J, the gap between germline ends came to 15 bases. The source of this sequence is a man between 18 and 29 years old in good health. Sequencing input: naive CD4+ T cells sorted from blood. The subset: CD45RA+ positively selected. This rearrangement joins TRBV28 to TRBJ1-4; D remains unclear. In nucleotides, the CDR3 is TGTGCCAGCAGTCCACTTTCGGTACGGGAAAAACTGTTTTTT. Protein product: CASSPLSVREKLFF.